In its sample, the clone carrying this TCR beta chain was seen once. Time point described: after dendritic cell vaccination, including at tumor progression/relapse. Before vaccination, two weeks after the third vaccination, and at progression, PBMC were collected. This record belongs to a study of glioma-infiltrating T cells after dendritic cell vaccination. On the study more broadly: Three intradermal dendritic cell vaccine injections were given every two weeks.

Germline V CDR1 and CDR2: MNHNY, SVGAGI (reference sequence). This CDR3 comprises 16 residues. With 2 bases removed from V and 3 bases from J, the gap between germline ends came to 16 bases. Up to 2 ug genomic DNA was used for TCRB CDR3 amplification. This table comes from immunoSEQ multiplex PCR, and its TCRdb copy is limited to in-frame clones, with some not included. Counted here are tens of thousands of clones, around 90% occurring once; the ten biggest clones make up about 2.2%. The sequences come from blood, collected after dendritic cell vaccination. This chain joins TRBV6-6 and TRBJ1-2; TRBD1 is a possible D gene (5 bases). The TCR comes from a human donor with glioblastoma. CDR3 sequence reads: CASSYTPGRGDYGYTF. For the CDR3, the DNA is TGTGCCAGCAGTTACACCCCGGGACGGGGGGACTATGGCTACACCTTC.